This T cell receptor (beta chain) was obtained from a study of blood T cell repertoires in COVID-19. Study in general: Samples taken during acute and convalescent COVID-19 were collected in the United States, Italy and Spain. PBMCs, B-cell-depleted T cells, or T cells provided the cDNA or gDNA that made up the material.

Original handling: For nucleated cells, counts were estimated from reference gene primer amplification. TCRdb keeps only in-frame clones here, not all; method: immunoSEQ multiplex PCR. V and J calls plus clone size are reproduced from that table; the DNA served to infer D and trimming. The table has around 160,000 clones, roughly 80% seen once. The CDR3 is 14 residues long. Trimming left V 4 bases short and J 4 bases short, with 16 bases between. Germline V gives CDR1 SQVTM, CDR2 ANQGSEA. Specimen: peripheral blood. This receptor was identified in a woman older than 75 with acute or convalescent COVID-19. This chain uses TRBV29-1 with TRBJ1-2; a possible D gene is TRBD1 (6 bases). In nucleotides, the CDR3 is TGCAGCGTTGCCCGTCAGGGGCTCGGCTATGGCTACACCTTC. Encoded protein: CSVARQGLGYGYTF.